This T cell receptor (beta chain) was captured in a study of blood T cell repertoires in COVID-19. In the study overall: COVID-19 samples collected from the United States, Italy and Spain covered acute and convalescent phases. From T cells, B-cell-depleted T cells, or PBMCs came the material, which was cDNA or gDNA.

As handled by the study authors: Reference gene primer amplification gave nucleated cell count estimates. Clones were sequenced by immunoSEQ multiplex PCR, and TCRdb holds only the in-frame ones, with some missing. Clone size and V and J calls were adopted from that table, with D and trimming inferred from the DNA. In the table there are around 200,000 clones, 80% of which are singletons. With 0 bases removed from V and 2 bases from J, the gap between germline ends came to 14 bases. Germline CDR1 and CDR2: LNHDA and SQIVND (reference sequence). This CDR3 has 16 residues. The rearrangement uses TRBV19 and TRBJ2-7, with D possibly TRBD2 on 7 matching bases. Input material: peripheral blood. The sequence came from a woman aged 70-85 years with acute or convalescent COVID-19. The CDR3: CASSIDFREGAYEQYF. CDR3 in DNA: TGTGCCAGTAGTATAGATTTCAGGGAGGGGGCCTACGAGCAGTACTTC.